This entry features one T cell receptor (beta chain) sequence. The entry originates in a study of blood T cell repertoires in COVID-19. Study-level information: Material from acute and convalescent COVID-19 was sourced from the United States, Italy and Spain. Nucleic acid was either cDNA or gDNA, and it came from T cells, B-cell-depleted T cells, or PBMCs.

In the authors' methods: Amplification of reference gene primers provided the estimated nucleated cell counts. Sequencing used immunoSEQ multiplex PCR; TCRdb keeps in-frame clones, though not all of them. The DNA gave D and trimming, while V, J and clone size come from that table. The top ten hold 2.9% of the sample, which has around 200,000 clones, around 83% seen once. The clonotype originates from a man aged 50 or older with active or convalescent COVID-19. What was sequenced was peripheral blood.

DNA for the CDR3: TGTGCCAGTAGTCCCCCCGAGGCGGCGAACACTGAAGCTTTCTTT. Its translation: CASSPPEAANTEAFF. The rearrangement links TRBV19 to TRBJ1-1; D remains unclear. In germline, CDR1 is LNHDA, CDR2 SQIVND (reference sequence). The V end was cut by 5 bases, the J end by 1 base, with 14 bases between. The CDR3 has 15 residues.